This TCR beta chain was identified during a study of identical twins. Overall study findings and caveats: The degree of excess twin sharing was weaker in beta out-of-frame sequences.

J was trimmed by 3 bases and V by 5 bases; bases with no gene match: 7. The CDR3 length is 16 residues. Germline values: CDR1 SEHNR, CDR2 FQNEAQ (reference sequence). TCRdb independently ran MiXCR on the 5' RACE reads; one entry per CDR3 protein. The repertoire holds roughly 480,000 distinct CDR3 sequences, with 20% to 25% as singletons. This clonotype has a handful of counts. The antigen is unknown. The data were also submitted as part of a second study, on T cells expressing NK-cell markers. That source adds: Similarly, these clonotypes led the CD3+CD56-NKG2C+ fraction as well in several donors.

The chain joins TRBV7-9 to TRBJ2-1; 10 nucleotides match TRBD2. Material for sequencing was CD4+ T cells sorted from blood. The sequence was collected from a woman aged 18-29 years in good health. The CDR3 DNA follows: TGTGCCAGCAGCCACAATCGGACTAGCGGCTACAATGAGCAGTTCTTC. Amino acid sequence: CASSHNRTSGYNEQFF. Full variable domain (rest looked up from reference TRBV7-9 and TRBJ2-1): DTGVSQNPRHKITKRGQNVTFRCDPISEHNRLYWYRQTLGQGPEFLTYFQNEAQLEKSRLLSDRFSAERPKGSFSTLEIQRTEQGDSAMYLCASSHNRTSGYNEQFFGPGTRLTVL.